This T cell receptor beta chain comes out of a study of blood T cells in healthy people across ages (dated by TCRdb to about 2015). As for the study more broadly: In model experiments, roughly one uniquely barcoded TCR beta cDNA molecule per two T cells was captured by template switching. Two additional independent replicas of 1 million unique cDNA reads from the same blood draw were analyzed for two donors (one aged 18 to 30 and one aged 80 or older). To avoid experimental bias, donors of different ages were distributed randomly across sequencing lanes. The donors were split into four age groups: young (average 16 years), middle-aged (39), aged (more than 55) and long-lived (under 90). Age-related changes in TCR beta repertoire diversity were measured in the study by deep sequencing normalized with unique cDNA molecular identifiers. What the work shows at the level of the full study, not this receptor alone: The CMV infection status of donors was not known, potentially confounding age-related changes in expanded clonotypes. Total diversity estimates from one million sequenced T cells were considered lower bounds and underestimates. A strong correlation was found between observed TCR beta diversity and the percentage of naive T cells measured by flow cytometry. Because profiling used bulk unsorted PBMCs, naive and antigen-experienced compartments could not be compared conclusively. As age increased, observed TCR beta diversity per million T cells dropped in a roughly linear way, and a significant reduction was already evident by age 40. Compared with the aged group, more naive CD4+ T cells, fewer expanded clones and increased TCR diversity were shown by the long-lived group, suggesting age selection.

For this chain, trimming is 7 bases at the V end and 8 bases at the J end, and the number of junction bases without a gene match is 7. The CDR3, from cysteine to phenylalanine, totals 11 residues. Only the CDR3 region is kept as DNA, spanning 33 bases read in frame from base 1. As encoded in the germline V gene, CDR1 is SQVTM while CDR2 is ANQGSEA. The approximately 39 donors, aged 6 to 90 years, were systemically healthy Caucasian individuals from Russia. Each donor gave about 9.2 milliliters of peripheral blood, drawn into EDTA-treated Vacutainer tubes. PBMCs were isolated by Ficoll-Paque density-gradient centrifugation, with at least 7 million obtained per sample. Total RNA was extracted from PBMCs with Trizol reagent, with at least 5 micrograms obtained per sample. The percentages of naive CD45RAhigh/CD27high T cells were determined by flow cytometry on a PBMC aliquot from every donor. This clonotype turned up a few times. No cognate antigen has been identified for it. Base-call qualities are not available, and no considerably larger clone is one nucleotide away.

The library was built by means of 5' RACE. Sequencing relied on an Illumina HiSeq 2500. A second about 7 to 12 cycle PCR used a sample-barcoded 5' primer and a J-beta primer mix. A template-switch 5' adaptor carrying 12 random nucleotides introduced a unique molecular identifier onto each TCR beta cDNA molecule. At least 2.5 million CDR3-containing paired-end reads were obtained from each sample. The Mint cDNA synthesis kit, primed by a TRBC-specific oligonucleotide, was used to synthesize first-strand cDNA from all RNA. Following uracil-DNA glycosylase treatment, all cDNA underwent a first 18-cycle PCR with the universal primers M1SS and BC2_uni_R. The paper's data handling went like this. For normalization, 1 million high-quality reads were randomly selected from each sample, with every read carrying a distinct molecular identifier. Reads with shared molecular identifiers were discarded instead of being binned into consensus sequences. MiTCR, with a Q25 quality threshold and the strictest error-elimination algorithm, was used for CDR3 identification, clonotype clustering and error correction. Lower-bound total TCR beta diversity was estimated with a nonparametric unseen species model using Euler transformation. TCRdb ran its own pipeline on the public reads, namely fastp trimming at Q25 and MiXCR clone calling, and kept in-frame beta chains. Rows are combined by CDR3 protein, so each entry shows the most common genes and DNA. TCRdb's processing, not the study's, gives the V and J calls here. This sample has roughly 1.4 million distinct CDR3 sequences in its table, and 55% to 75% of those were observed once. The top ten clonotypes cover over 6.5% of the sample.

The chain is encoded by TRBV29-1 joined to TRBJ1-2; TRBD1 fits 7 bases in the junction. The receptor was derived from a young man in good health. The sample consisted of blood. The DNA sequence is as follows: TGCAGCGGTGGACAGGTTGACGGCTACACCTTC. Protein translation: CSGGQVDGYTF.